What follows describes a single T cell receptor beta chain. Its antigen is unknown. Mismatch with germline at one junction end may stem from a read error. From unsorted bulk tissue weighing roughly 17-31 mg, DNA and RNA were co-extracted. Donors underwent surgery for histopathologically diagnosed primary liver carcinoma. Infection with HBV was chronic in patients; they were treatment-naive. This sample is drawn from a study of tumor-infiltrating lymphocytes in primary liver carcinoma. Overall study findings and caveats: With p = 0.039, the top-250-clone fraction in tumors significantly exceeded that in blood. Reduced overlap was seen in tumor-adjacent and tumor-blood pairs versus tumor region pairs.

This CDR3 has 12 amino acids. CDR1 and CDR2 from the germline V gene are SQVTM and ANQGSEA. With around 450 ng total RNA as template and a constant-region primer, TCR beta cDNA was made. It was through three nested multiplex PCR rounds of slightly modified ARM-PCR that TCR beta libraries arose. Rounds one and two of PCR, each of 10 cycles, were primed with TRBV1-TRBV30 forward primers and a C-beta reverse primer. MiXCR, applied by TCRdb to the multiplex PCR reads, yields one record per CDR3 protein. The sample includes 150,000 to 200,000 distinct CDR3 sequences, 85% seen only once; the top ten take roughly 20%.

The chain links TRBV29-1 to TRBJ1-2, with 7 bases aligning to TRBD1. The sequenced sample was tumor tissue from primary liver carcinoma. This receptor was obtained from a middle-aged man with primary liver carcinoma and hepatitis B virus infection. CDR3 amino acids: CSVMTGREGCTF. In DNA, the CDR3 is TGCAGCGTTATGACAGGGAGGGAGGGCTGCACCTTC.